This T cell receptor beta chain was recorded in a study of cytomegalovirus exposure and HLA in healthy donors. The trim removed 8 bases at V and 1 base at J, leaving 8 bases unmatched. Germline loops: CDR1 MDHEN, CDR2 SYDVKM. The CDR3 consists of 14 residues. Vbeta (60) and Jbeta (13) primers were used in the PCR. Clones were read by immunoSEQ multiplex PCR, and TCRdb kept only the in-frame ones, dropping some. The profile shows over 110,000 clones, about 84% of them singletons. Regarding this clone: What it binds is unknown.

Study-level findings and limits: No immune exposure information besides CMV serostatus was available. A later analysis showed TCR association rates differing by HLA locus, peaking at DRB1 and lowest at HLA-C. Earlier analysis found most TCR beta V segments productive about 90% or about 30% of the time.

The specimen sequenced was PBMCs. The V call is TRBV28, the J call TRBJ2-7, with 7 bases identical to TRBD1. This TCR was recovered from a woman between 40 and 55 years old in good health and CMV-seropositive. CDR3 DNA sequence: TGTGCCAGCGTCTCCGGGACAGCATCCTACGAGCAGTACTTC. This encodes CASVSGTASYEQYF.